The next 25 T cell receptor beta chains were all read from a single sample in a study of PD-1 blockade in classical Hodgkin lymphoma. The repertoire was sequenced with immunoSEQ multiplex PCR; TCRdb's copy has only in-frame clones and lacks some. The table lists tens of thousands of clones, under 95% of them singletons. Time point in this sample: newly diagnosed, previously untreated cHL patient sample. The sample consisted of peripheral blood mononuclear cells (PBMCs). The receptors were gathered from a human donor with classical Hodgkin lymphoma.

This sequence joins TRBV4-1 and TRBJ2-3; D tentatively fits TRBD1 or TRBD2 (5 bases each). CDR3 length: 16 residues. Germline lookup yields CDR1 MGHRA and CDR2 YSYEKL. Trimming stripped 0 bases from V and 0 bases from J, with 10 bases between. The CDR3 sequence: CASSQEGTLSTDTQYF. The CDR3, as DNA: TGCGCCAGCAGCCAAGAAGGGACCCTCAGCACAGATACGCAGTATTTT.

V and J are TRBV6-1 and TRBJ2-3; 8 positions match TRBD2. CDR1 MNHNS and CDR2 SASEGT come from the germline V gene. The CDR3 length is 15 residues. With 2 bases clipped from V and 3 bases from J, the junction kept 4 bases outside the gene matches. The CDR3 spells CASSERERETDTQYF. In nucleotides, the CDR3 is TGTGCCAGCAGTGAAAGGGAGCGGGAGACAGATACGCAGTATTTT.

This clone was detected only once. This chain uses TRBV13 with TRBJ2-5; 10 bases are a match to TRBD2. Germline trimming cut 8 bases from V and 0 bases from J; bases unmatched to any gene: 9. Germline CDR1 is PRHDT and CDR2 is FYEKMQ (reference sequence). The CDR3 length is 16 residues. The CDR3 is CASFRLAGTYQETQYF. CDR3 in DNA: TGTGCCAGCTTTCGACTAGCGGGCACCTACCAAGAGACCCAGTACTTC. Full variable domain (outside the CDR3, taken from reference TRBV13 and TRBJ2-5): AAGVIQSPRHLIKEKRETATLKCYPIPRHDTVYWYQQGPGQDPQFLISFYEKMQSDKGSIPDRFSAQQFSDYHSELNMSSLELGDSALYFCASFRLAGTYQETQYFGPGTRLLVL.

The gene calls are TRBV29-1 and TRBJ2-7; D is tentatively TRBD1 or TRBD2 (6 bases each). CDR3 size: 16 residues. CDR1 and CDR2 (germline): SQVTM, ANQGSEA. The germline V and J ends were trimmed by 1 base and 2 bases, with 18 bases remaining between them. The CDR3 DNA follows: TGCAGCGTTGAAGCGGAGGGTGGAAGGGGGGCCTACGAGCAGTACGTC. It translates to CSVEAEGGRGAYEQYV.

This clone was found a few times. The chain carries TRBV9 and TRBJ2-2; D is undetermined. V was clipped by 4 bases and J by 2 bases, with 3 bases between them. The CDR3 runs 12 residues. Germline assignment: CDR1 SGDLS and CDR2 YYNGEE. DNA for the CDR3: TGTGCCAGCAGCTACAACACCGGGGAGCTGTTTTTT. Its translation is CASSYNTGELFF.

The CDR3 reads CASSIAGVLSYNEQFF. CDR3 coding DNA: TGTGCCAGTAGTATCGCAGGTGTCCTCTCCTACAATGAGCAGTTCTTC. The rearrangement links TRBV19 to TRBJ2-1; no clear D gene. The V gene lost 3 bases and the J gene lost 0 bases, with 12 bases spanning the gap. This CDR3 spans 16 amino acids. Germline lookup yields CDR1 LNHDA and CDR2 SQIVND (reference sequence).

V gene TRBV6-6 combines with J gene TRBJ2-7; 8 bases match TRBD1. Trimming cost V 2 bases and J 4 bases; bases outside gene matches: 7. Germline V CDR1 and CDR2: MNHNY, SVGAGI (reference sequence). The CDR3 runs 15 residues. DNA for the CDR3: TGTGCCAGCAGTTACCGGACAGGGACCCTTTACGAGCAGTACTTC. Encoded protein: CASSYRTGTLYEQYF.

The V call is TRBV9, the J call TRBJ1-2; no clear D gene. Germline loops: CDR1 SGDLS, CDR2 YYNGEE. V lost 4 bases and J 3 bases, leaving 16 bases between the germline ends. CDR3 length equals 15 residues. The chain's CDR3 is CASSPSFRSDYGYTF. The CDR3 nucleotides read TGTGCCAGCAGCCCCTCCTTCCGGAGCGACTATGGCTACACCTTC.

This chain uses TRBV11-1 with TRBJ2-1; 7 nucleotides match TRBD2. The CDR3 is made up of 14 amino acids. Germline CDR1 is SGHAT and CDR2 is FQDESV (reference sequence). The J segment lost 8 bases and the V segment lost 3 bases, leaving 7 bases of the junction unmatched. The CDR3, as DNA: TGTGCCAGCAGCTTGGGCGGGAGAGGCGATGAGCAGTTCTTC. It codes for CASSLGGRGDEQFF.

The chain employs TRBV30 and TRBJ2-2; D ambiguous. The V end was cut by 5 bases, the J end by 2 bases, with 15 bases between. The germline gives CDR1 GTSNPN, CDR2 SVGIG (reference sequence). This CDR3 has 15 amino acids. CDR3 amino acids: CAWFTWQSNTGELFF. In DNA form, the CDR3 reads TGTGCCTGGTTTACCTGGCAGAGCAACACCGGGGAGCTGTTTTTT.

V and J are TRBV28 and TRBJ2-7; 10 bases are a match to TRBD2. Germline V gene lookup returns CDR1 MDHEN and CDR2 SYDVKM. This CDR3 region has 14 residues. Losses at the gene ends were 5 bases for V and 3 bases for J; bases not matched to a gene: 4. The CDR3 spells CASSPSGSIYEQYF. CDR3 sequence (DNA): TGTGCCAGCAGTCCTAGCGGGAGTATCTACGAGCAGTACTTC.

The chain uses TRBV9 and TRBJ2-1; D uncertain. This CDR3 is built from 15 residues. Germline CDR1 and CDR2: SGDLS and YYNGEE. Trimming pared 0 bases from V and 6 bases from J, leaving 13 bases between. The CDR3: CASSVGQWTLNEQFF. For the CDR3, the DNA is TGTGCCAGCAGCGTAGGTCAGTGGACCCTCAATGAGCAGTTCTTC.

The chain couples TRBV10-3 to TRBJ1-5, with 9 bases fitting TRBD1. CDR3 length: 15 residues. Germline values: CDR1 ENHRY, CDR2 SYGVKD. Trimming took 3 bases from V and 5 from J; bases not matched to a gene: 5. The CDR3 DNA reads TGTGCCATCAGTGAAGGGACAGGGAGAGATCAGCCCCAGCATTTT. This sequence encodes CAISEGTGRDQPQHF.

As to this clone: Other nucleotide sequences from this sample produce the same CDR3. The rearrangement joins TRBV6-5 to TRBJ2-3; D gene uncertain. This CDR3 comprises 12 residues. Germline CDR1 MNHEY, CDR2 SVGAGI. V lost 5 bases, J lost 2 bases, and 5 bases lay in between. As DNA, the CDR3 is TGTGCCAGCAGTCCCTCCACAGATACGCAGTATTTT. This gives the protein CASSPSTDTQYF.

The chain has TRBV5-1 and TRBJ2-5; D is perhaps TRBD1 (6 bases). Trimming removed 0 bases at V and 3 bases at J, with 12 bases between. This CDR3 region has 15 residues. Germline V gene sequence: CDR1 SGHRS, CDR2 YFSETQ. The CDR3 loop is CASSLGSGEKETQYF. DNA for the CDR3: TGCGCCAGCAGCTTGGGGTCAGGGGAAAAAGAGACCCAGTACTTC.

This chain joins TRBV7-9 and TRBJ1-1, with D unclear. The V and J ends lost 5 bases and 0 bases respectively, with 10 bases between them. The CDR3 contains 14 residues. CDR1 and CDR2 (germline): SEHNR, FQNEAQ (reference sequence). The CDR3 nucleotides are TGTGCCAGCAGCCCCTGGAGCCTGAACACTGAAGCTTTCTTT. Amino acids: CASSPWSLNTEAFF.

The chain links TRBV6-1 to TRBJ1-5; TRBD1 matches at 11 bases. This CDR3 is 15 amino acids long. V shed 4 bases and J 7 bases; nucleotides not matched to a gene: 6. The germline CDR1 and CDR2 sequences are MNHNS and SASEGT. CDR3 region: CASSVTGTGGQPQHF. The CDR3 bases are TGTGCCAGCAGTGTCACCGGGACAGGGGGACAGCCCCAGCATTTT.

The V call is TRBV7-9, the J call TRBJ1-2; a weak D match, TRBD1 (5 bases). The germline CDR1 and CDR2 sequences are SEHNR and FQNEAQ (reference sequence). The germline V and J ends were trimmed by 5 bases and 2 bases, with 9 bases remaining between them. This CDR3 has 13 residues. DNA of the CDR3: TGTGCCAGCAGCACAGGACCAAACTATGGCTACACCTTC. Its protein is CASSTGPNYGYTF.

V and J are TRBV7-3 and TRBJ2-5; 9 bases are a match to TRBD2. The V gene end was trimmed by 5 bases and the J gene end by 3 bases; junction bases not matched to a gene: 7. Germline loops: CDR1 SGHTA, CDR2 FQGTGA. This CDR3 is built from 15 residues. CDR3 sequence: CASSQGLAIEETQYF. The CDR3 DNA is TGTGCCAGCAGCCAAGGACTAGCGATAGAAGAGACCCAGTACTTC.

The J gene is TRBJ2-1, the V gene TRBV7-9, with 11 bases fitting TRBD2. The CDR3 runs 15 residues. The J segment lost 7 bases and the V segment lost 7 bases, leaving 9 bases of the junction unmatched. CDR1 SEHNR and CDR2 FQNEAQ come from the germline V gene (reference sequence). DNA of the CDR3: TGTGCCAGCATCGATACTAGCGGGAGTTGGAATGAGCAGTTCTTC. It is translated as CASIDTSGSWNEQFF.

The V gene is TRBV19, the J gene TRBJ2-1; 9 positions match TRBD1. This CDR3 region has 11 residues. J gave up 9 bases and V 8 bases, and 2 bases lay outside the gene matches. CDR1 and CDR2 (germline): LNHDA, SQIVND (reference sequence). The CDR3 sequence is CASGGQGEQFF. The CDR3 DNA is TGTGCCAGTGGGGGACAGGGTGAGCAGTTCTTC.

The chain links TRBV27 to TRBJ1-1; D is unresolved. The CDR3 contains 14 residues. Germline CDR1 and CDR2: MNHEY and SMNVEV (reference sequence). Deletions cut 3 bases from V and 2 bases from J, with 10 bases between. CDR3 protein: CASSFSLGNTEAFF. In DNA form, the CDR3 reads TGTGCCAGCAGTTTTTCTTTGGGAAACACTGAAGCTTTCTTT.

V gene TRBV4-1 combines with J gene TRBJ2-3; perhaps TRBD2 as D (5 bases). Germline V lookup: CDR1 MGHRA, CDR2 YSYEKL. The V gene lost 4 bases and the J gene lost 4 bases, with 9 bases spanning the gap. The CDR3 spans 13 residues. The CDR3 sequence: CASSLLVADTQYF. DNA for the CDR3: TGCGCCAGCAGCCTACTAGTCGCAGATACGCAGTATTTT.

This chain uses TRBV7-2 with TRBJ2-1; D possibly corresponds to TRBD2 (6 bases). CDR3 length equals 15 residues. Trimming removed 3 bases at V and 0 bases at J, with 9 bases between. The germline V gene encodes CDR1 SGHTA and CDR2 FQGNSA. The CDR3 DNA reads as TGTGCCAGCAGCTTGGTAGCGGCCTCCTACAATGAGCAGTTCTTC. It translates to CASSLVAASYNEQFF.

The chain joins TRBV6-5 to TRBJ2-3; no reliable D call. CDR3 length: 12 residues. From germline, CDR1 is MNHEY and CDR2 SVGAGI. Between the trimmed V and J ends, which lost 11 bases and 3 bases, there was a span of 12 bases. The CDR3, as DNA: TGTGCCTCCGGGTGGCGTACAGATACGCAGTATTTT. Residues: CASGWRTDTQYF.